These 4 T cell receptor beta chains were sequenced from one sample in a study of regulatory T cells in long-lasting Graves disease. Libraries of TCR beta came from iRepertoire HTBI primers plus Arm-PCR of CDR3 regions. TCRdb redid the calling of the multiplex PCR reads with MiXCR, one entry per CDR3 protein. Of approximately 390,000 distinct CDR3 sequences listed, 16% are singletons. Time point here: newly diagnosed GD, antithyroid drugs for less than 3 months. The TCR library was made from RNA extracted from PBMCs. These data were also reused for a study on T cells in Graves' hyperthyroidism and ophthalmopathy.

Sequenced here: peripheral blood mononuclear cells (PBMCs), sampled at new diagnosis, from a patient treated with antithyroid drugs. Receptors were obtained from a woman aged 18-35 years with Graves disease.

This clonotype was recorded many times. The CDR3 DNA is TGTGCCAGCAGCCAAACAGGGGGTGGAATGAACACTGAAGCTTTCTTT. It is translated as CASSQTGGGMNTEAFF. This sequence joins TRBV3-1 and TRBJ1-1; 8 bases are shared with TRBD1. Per germline, CDR1 LGHDT and CDR2 YNNKEL (reference sequence). The CDR3 covers 16 residues. V was pared by 2 bases and J by 0 bases, with 5 bases of the junction left unmatched.

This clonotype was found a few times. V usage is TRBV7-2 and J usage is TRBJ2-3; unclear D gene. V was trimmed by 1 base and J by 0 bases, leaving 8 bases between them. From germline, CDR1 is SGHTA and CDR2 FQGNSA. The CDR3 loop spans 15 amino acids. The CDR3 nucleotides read TGTGCCAGCAGCTTAGTAGGGTCTAGCACAGATACGCAGTATTTT. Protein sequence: CASSLVGSSTDTQYF.

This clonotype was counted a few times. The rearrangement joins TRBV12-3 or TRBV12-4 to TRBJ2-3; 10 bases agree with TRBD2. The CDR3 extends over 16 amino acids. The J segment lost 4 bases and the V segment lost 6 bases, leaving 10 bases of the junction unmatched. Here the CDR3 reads CASRTSSGRVPDTQYF. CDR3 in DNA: TGTGCCAGCAGGACCTCCAGCGGGAGGGTCCCAGATACGCAGTATTTT.

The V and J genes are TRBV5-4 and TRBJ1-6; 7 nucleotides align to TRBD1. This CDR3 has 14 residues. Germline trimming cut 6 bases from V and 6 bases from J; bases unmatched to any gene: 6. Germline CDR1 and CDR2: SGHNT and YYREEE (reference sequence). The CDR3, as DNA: TGTGCCAGCACTCTACAGGGGCGTAATTCACCCCTCCACTTT. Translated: CASTLQGRNSPLHF. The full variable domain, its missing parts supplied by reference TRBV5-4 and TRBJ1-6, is ETGVTQSPTHLIKTRGQQVTLRCSSQSGHNTVSWYQQALGQGPQFIFQYYREEENGRGNFPPRFSGLQFPNYSSELNVNALELDDSALYLCASTLQGRNSPLHFGNGTRLTVT.